This record looks at one TCR beta chain sequence and its context. The target antigen is unknown. This entry comes from a study of human T cells and chemical hapten exposure. In the study overall: Small pooled library volume differences mainly caused per-sample TCR yield variation.

Whole-study results and caveats: Expanded TCR counts at PT1 were positively correlated with the patch test score.

Time point described: patch test 1, 2 weeks after DPC sensitization. Treatment denoted: therapeutic diphenylcyclopropenone sensitization with weekly scalp DPC. The CDR3 is 14 residues long. V was clipped by 5 bases and J by 5 bases; unmatched bases: 4. The germline gives CDR1 MNHEY, CDR2 SVGEGT. Each cDNA molecule in the library carried unique molecular identifiers. The authors' processing: The median was about 96,000 TCRs per sample, ranging roughly 20,000 to 750,000. TCRdb itself ran the RACE reads through MiXCR, one entry per CDR3 protein. These V and J calls rely on TCRdb rather than the paper's analysis. The sample shows 95,000 to 100,000 distinct CDR3 sequences, around 12% of them seen only once.

This sequence joins TRBV6-2 or TRBV6-3 and TRBJ1-4, with TRBD1 matching 8 bases. The sequence was collected from a woman in her thirties or forties with alopecia areata. Some clones in this sample may be carry-over from other donors' samples. The sequences come from whole blood, collected in connection with sensitization to the hapten diphenylcyclopropenone (DPC). In DNA, the CDR3 is TGTGCCAGCAGTCGGGACAGGACGAATGAAAAACTGTTTTTT. Translated: CASSRDRTNEKLFF.